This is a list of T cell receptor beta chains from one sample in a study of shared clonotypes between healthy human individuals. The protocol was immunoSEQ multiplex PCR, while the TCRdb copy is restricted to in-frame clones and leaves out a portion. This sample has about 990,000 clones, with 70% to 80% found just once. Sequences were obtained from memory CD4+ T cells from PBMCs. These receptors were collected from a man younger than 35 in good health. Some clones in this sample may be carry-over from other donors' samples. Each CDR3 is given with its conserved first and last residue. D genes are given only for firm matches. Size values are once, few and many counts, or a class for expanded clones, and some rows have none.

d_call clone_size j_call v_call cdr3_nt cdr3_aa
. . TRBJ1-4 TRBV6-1 TGTGCCAGCAGTCCCGCGGGGACATCTAATGAAAAACTGTTTTTT CASSPAGTSNEKLFF
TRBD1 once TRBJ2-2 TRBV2 TGTGCCAGCAGCCTGGACAGGGGCGGCGCCGGGGAGCTGTTTTTT CASSLDRGGAGELFF
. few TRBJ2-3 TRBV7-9 TGTGCCAGCAGCCAGGGTGATTCGAGAGATACGCAGTATTTT CASSQGDSRDTQYF
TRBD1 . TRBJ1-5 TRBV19 TGTGCCAGTAGTGAGGACAGGGCCCAGCCCCAGCATTTT CASSEDRAQPQHF
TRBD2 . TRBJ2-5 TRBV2 TGTGCCAGCAGCACGGGACTAGCAGAGACCCAGTACTTC CASSTGLAETQYF
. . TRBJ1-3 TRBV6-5 TGTGCCAGCCATGAGCGCCTCTCTGGAAACACCATATATTTT CASHERLSGNTIYF
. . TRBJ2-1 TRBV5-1 TGCGCCAGCAGCTCGTACAGGGCGAGGTACAATGAGCAGTTCTTC CASSSYRARYNEQFF
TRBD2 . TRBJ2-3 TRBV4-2 TGTGCCAGCAGTCGAGCCCTTAGCGGGATAAACACAGATACGCAGTATTTT CASSRALSGINTDTQYF
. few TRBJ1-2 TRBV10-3 TGTGCCACACTCGATTCGGGTCGGGACTATGGCTACACCTTC CATLDSGRDYGYTF
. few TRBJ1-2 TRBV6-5 TGTGCCAGCAGAGGAGCTAACTATGGCTACACCTTC CASRGANYGYTF
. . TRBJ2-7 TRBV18 TGTGCCAGCTCACCAAAACAGGGACCCTACGAGCAGTACTTC CASSPKQGPYEQYF
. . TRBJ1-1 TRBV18 TGTGCCAGCTCACCAGGGCAGACGGGCTTCGCCACTGAAGCTTTCTTT CASSPGQTGFATEAFF
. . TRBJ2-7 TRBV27 TGTGCCAGCAGTCCCCCTCGGGGGGCGGGGCCCTACGAGCAGTACTTC CASSPPRGAGPYEQYF
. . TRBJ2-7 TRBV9 TGTGCCAGCAGCGTAGCCCCGACAGACACCTACGAGCAGTACTTC CASSVAPTDTYEQYF
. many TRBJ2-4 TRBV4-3 TGCGCCAGCAGCCAAGCCTGGGGGGGCGATGGCATTCAGTACTTC CASSQAWGGDGIQYF
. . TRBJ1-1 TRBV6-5 TGTGCCAGCAGTTTGTATGTGAACACTGAAGCTTTCTTT CASSLYVNTEAFF
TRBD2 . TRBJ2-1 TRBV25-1 TGTGCCAGCAGTGAATTAACTAGCGGAGGAGCCTACAATGAGCAGTTCTTC CASSELTSGGAYNEQFF
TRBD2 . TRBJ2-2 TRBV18 TGTGCCAGCTCAGAAGCGGGAGGGAAGACCGGGGAGCTGTTTTTT CASSEAGGKTGELFF
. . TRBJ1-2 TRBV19 TGTGCCAGTACTCGCAGGGGTTTTGGACTTTATGGCTACACCTTC CASTRRGFGLYGYTF
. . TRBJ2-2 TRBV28 TGTGCCAGCAGTTCGCTTCAATCCGGGGAGCTGTTTTTT CASSSLQSGELFF
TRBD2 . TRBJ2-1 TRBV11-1 TGTGCCAGCAGCTCGACTTCTGGGACTAGGAACAATGAGCAGTTCTTC CASSSTSGTRNNEQFF
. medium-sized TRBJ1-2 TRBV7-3 TGTGCCAGCAGCTTAAGCCCGGGAGGCGATGGCTACACCTTC CASSLSPGGDGYTF
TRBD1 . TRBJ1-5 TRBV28 TGTGCCAGCAGTTTCCCGGACAGGGGGCGTCAGCCCCAGCATTTT CASSFPDRGRQPQHF
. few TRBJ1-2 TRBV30 TGTGCCTGGACCCCCTTGGGAACCGGTCATGGCTACACCTTC CAWTPLGTGHGYTF
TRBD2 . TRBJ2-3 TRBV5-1 TGCGCCAGCAGCTCCACTAGCGGGCCGGCCACAGATACGCAGTATTTT CASSSTSGPATDTQYF
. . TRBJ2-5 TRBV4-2 TGTGCCAGCAGCCAAGTTTCAGGCGTCCGCCAAGAGACCCAGTACTTC CASSQVSGVRQETQYF
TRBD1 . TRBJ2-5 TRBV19 TGTGCCAGTAGTATAGACCTAGGGACAGGGTGGGAGACCCAGTACTTC CASSIDLGTGWETQYF
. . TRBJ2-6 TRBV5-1 TGCGCCAGCAGCTTGGGGGTCAGCTCTGGGGCCAACGTCCTGACTTTC CASSLGVSSGANVLTF
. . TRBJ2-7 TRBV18 TGTGCCAGCTCACCAGGGGCCCTCTACGAGCAGTACTTC CASSPGALYEQYF
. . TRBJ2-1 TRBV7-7 TGTGCCAGCAGTCCCGGGACTTACTCCTACAATGAGCAGTTCTTC CASSPGTYSYNEQFF
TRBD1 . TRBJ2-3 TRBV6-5 TGTGCCAGCAGTTATTCGACCGGGACAGCCGTCGGGCAGTATTTT CASSYSTGTAVGQYF
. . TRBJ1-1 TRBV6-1 TGTGCCAGCGCTTTGGGGTGGAACACTGAAGCTTTCTTT CASALGWNTEAFF
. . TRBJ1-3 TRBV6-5 TGTGCCAGCAGGTCGGACTTCTCTGGAAACACCATATATTTT CASRSDFSGNTIYF
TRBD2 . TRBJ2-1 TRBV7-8 TGTGCCAGCAGCCCTGTGGTGGGAGCGGGGTCCCCCGGGAGGGAGCAGTTCTTC CASSPVVGAGSPGREQFF
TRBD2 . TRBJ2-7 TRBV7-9 TGTGCCAGCAGCTTAGGGCTGACTAGCGCGTACTCCTACGAGCAGTACTTC CASSLGLTSAYSYEQYF
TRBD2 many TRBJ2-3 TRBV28 TGTGCCAGCAGTTCCGGGACTAGCGGGAGACTCGTCACGCAGTATTTT CASSSGTSGRLVTQYF
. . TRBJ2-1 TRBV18 TGTGCCAGCTCACCACCGTCGAGGCCTAACGATGAGCAGTTCTTC CASSPPSRPNDEQFF
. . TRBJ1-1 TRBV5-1 TGCGCCAGCAGCTTGAGGTCTCCGGGAGGGGGCACTGAAGCTTTCTTT CASSLRSPGGGTEAFF
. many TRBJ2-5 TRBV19 TGTGCCAGTAGTAGATCTAGGGAGACCCAGTACTTC CASSRSRETQYF
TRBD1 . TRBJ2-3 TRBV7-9 TGTGCCAGCAGCTCAAGACAGGGGGCAGAGGCAGATACGCAGTATTTT CASSSRQGAEADTQYF
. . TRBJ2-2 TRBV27 TGTGCCAGCAGTTCCCCCTATGCCGGGGAGCTGTTTTTT CASSSPYAGELFF
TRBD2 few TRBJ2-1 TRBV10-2 TGCGCCAGCCAGGGACTAGCGGGAGTCGGAAATGAGCAGTTCTTC CASQGLAGVGNEQFF
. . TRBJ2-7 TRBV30 TGTGCCTGGACCCGGGAGCAGGGGATCTACGAGCAGTACTTC CAWTREQGIYEQYF
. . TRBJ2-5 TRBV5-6 TGTGCCAGCAGCGTACAGGGACAAGAGACCCAGTACTTC CASSVQGQETQYF
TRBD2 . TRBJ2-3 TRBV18 TGTGCCAGCTCACCGACTGGGACTAGCGGAAAAGACACAGATACGCAGTATTTT CASSPTGTSGKDTDTQYF
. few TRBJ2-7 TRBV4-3 TGCGCCAGCAGCCGTCGTTTGGGGAGTAGGGCCGAGGAGTACGAGCAGTACTTC CASSRRLGSRAEEYEQYF
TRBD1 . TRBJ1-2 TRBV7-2 TGTGCCAGCAGCCGAGAGGTGGGGGACAGGGGATATGGCTACACCTTC CASSREVGDRGYGYTF
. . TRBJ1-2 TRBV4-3 TGCGCCAGCAGCCAGGGATTGACAGGTTATAACTATGGCTACACCTTC CASSQGLTGYNYGYTF
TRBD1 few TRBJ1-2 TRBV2 TGTGCCAGCAGTATTGGGACAGGGCGGGTCTATGGCTACACCTTC CASSIGTGRVYGYTF
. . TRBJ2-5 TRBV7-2 TGTGCCAGCAGCCGGGGGGCAGGGGAGACCCAGTACTTC CASSRGAGETQYF
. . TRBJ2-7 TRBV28 TGTGCCAGCAGTTTATTTGGGGAGAGGGAGCAGTACTTC CASSLFGEREQYF
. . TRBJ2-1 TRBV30 TGTGCCTGGAGTACCTACAATGAGCAGTTCTTC CAWSTYNEQFF
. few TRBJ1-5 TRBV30 TGTGCCTGGAGTGTAAGGCAGGGGAGCAATCAGCCCCAGCATTTT CAWSVRQGSNQPQHF
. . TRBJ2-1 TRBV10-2 TGCGCCAGCAGTGAGGGTGGGCTATACTACAATGAGCAGTTCTTC CASSEGGLYYNEQFF
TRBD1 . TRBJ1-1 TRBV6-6 TGTGCCAGCAGTTACTCGGGACAGGGGACTGAAGCTTTCTTT CASSYSGQGTEAFF